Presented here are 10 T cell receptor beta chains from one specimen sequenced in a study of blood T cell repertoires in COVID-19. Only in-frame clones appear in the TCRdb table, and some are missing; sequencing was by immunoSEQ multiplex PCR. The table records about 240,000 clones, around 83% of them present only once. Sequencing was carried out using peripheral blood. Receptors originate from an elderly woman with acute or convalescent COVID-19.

CDR3 in amino acids: CASSSLAAGGNIQYF. The CDR3 DNA reads TGTGCCAGCAGCTCACTAGCCGCCGGGGGAAACATTCAGTACTTC. The gene calls are TRBV7-8 and TRBJ2-4; D is possibly TRBD2 (6 bases). The V gene's germline CDR1 is SGHVS and CDR2 FQNEAQ. The V gene lost 4 bases and the J gene lost 6 bases, with 16 bases spanning the gap. This CDR3 has 15 amino acids.

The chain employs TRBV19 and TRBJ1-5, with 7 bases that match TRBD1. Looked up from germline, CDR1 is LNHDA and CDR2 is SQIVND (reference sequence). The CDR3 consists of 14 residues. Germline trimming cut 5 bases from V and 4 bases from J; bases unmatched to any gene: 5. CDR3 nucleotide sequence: TGTGCCAGTAGTTCCGGGACAGAAAATCAGCCCCAGCATTTT. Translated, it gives CASSSGTENQPQHF.

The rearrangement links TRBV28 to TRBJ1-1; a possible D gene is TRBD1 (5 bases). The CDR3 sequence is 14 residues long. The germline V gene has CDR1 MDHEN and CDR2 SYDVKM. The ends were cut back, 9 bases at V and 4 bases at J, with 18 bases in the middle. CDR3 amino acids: CASTNQGGITEAFF. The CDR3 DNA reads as TGTGCCAGTACGAATCAGGGTGGCATCACTGAAGCTTTCTTT.

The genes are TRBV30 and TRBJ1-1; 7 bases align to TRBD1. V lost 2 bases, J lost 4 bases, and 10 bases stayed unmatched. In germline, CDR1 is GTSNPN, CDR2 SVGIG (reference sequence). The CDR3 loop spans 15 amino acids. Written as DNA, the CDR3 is TGTGCCTGGAGTCCCGGAGGGGGCACGGGCACTGAAGCTTTCTTT. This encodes CAWSPGGGTGTEAFF.

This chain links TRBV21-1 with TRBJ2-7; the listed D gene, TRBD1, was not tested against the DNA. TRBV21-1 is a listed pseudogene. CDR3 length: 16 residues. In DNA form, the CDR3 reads TGTGCCAGCAGCAACTCGAGTCAGGACAGTTGGTACGAGCAGTACTTC. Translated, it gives CASSNSSQDSWYEQYF.

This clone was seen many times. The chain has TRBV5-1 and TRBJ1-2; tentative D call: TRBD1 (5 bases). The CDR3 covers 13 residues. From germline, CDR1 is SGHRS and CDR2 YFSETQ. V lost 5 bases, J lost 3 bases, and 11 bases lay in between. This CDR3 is CASRRLGDYGYTF. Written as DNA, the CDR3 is TGCGCCAGCAGGCGTCTAGGGGACTATGGCTACACCTTC.

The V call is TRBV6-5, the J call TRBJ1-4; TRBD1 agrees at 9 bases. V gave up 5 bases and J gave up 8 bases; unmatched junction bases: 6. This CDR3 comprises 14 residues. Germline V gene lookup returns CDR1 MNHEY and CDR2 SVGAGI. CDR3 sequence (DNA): TGTGCCAGCAGTCCATGGGACAGGGAAGAAAAACTGTTTTTT. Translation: CASSPWDREEKLFF.

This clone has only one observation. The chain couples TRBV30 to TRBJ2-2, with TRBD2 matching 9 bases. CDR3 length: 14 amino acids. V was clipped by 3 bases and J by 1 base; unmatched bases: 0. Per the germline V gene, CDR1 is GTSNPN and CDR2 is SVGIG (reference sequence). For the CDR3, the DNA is TGTGCCTGGAGACTAGCGGGGAACACCGGGGAGCTGTTTTTT. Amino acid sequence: CAWRLAGNTGELFF.

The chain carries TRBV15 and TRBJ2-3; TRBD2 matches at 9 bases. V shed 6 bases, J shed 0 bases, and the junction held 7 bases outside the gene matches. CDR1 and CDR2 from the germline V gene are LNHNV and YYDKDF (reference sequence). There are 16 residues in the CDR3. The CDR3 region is CATRPGLAASTDTQYF. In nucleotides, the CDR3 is TGTGCCACCAGACCGGGACTAGCAGCTAGCACAGATACGCAGTATTTT.

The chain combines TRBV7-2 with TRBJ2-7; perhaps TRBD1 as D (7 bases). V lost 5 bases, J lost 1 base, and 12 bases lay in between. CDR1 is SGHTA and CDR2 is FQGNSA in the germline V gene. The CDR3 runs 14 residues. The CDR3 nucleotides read TGTGCCAGCAGCAACCAGGGGGGTTCCTACGAGCAGTACTTC. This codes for CASSNQGGSYEQYF.